This T cell receptor beta chain was captured by sequencing in a study of T cells after yellow fever vaccination. At the level of the study: Preparation of the low-cell-number fractions used SMART-Seq v4 Ultra Low Input.

The V and J ends lost 0 bases and 4 bases, in that order; junction bases with no gene match: 16. The CDR3 contains 20 residues. In germline, CDR1 is LGHNA, CDR2 YSLEER. The study made its TCR cDNA through 5'RACE template switching. That step introduced a universal primer site along with UMIs. MiXCR, run by TCRdb on the 5' RACE reads, gives a single entry per CDR3 protein. This table holds 160,000 or so distinct CDR3 sequences, 6% to 7.5% found once. Study-level results: A large majority of primary-vaccination clones showed up again after the booster (96% CD4, around 90% CD8).

Notes on this clonotype: Its matching antigen is unknown.

This sequence was found in a man aged 18 to 35 who received the YFV17D yellow fever vaccine. This chain joins TRBV4-3 and TRBJ2-7, with 12 bases aligning to TRBD2. The source was CD4+ T cells sorted from PBMCs, collected 5 days after the first yellow fever vaccination. CDR3 coding DNA: TGCGCCAGCAGCCAAGAAATCGCCGATCTACGACTAGCGGGGGTTTACGAGCAGTACTTC. Residues: CASSQEIADLRLAGVYEQYF.